Listed below are T cell receptor beta chains from one sample, sequenced in a study of cytomegalovirus exposure and HLA in healthy donors. TCRdb's table, derived via immunoSEQ multiplex PCR, lists solely in-frame clones and lacks some. This table holds about 160,000 clones, 60% to 70% found once. The sequenced material came from PBMCs. The receptors originated from a woman aged 55-69 years in good health and CMV-seropositive. Each CDR3 is given with its conserved first and last residue. Fields, in order: V gene, CDR3 length, J gene, D gene, clone size, CDR3 protein, CDR3 DNA. A D gene is named only where the DNA matches it firmly. Clone size, where shown, is once, few, many, or a class for clones that have expanded.

TRBV30	14	TRBJ2-1	NA	NA	CAWSVIYRAHEQFF	TGTGCCTGGAGTGTAATTTACAGGGCCCATGAGCAGTTCTTC
TRBV30	14	TRBJ2-5	NA	few	CAWSVGGGGETQYF	TGTGCCTGGAGTGTCGGGGGAGGAGGGGAGACCCAGTACTTC
TRBV7-8	13	TRBJ2-1	TRBD1	NA	CAISRDSATEQFF	TGTGCCATCTCTCGGGACAGCGCTACTGAGCAGTTCTTC
TRBV6-6	14	TRBJ1-1	TRBD1	NA	CASSRRGLGTEAFF	TGTGCCAGCAGCCGCAGGGGGCTCGGGACTGAAGCTTTCTTT
TRBV5-5	13	TRBJ2-1	NA	few	CASSLGTTNEQFF	TGTGCCAGCAGCCTCGGGACAACCAATGAGCAGTTCTTC
TRBV23-1	17	TRBJ2-3	NA	NA	CASSCPLKPFGTDTQYF	TGCGCCAGCAGTTGCCCATTAAAGCCCTTCGGCACAGATACGCAGTATTTT
TRBV28	14	TRBJ1-4	TRBD1	NA	CASSSGTANEKLFF	TGTGCCAGCAGTTCCGGGACAGCTAATGAAAAACTGTTTTTT
TRBV18	13	TRBJ2-2	NA	NA	CASSPFSFGELFF	TGTGCCAGCTCACCGTTTTCGTTTGGGGAGCTGTTTTTT
TRBV29-1	14	TRBJ1-1	TRBD1	NA	CSVTSRDRGSEAFF	TGCAGCGTTACGAGCCGGGACAGGGGTAGTGAAGCTTTCTTT
TRBV7-8	13	TRBJ2-7	NA	NA	CASSFDSNYEQYF	TGTGCCAGCAGCTTCGACAGTAACTACGAGCAGTACTTC
TRBV6-1	14	TRBJ2-7	TRBD2	NA	CASSQIRLALVQYF	TGTGCCAGCAGTCAGATACGACTAGCATTGGTGCAGTACTTC
TRBV7-9	13	TRBJ2-7	TRBD1	NA	CASSFQQGNEQYF	TGTGCCAGCAGCTTTCAACAGGGGAACGAGCAGTACTTC
TRBV6-1	15	TRBJ2-3	TRBD2	NA	CAITSPRGSTDTQYF	TGTGCCATCACATCCCCGCGGGGGAGCACAGATACGCAGTATTTT
TRBV5-6	17	TRBJ2-4	TRBD1	NA	CASSGGQNLIAKNIQYF	TGTGCCAGCAGCGGGGGACAGAACCTAATAGCCAAAAACATTCAGTACTTC